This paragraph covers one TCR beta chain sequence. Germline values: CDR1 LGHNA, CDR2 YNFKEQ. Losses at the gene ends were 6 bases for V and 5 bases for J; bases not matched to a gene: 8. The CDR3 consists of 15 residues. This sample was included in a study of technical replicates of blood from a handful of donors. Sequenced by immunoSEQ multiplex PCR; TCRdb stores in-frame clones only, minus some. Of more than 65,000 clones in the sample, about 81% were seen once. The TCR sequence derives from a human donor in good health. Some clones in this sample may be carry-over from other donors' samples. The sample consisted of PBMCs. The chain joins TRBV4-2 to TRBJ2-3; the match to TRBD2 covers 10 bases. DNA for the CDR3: TGTGCCAGCAGTCAAATAGCGGGGGGCCGAGATACGCAGTATTTT. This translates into CASSQIAGGRDTQYF.